This T cell receptor (beta chain) comes out of a study of control samples from healthy donors and cancer patients. Libraries were prepared by immunoSEQ multiplex PCR; TCRdb keeps only in-frame clonotypes and omits some of them. Of approximately 44,000 clones detected, over 65% appear once; the ten largest clones hold 15% to 20%. CDR1 is MDHEN and CDR2 is SYDVKM in the germline V gene. Trimming took 4 bases from V and 7 from J, leaving 20 bases between them. The CDR3 totals 15 residues. The source is a male donor with melanoma. This chain connects TRBV28 to TRBJ2-7; D is perhaps TRBD2 (6 bases). Material: formalin-fixed, paraffin-embedded tissue. This CDR3 is CASSSPGTDLQEQYF. The CDR3 bases are TGTGCCAGCAGTTCTCCCGGGACTGACCTCCAGGAGCAGTACTTC. Supplemented by reference TRBV28 and TRBJ2-7, the full variable domain reads DVKVTQSSRYLVKRTGEKVFLECVQDMDHENMFWYRQDPGLGLRLIYFSYDVKMKEKGDIPEGYSVSREKKERFSLILESASTNQTSMYLCASSSPGTDLQEQYFGPGTRLTVT.